Following are 19 T cell receptor beta chains from one sample sequenced in a study of naive and memory T cell subsets. Ligated cDNA underwent four rounds of PCR with nested alpha and beta constant region primers and SP2. TCRdb itself ran the 5' RACE reads through MiXCR, one entry per CDR3 protein. In the table there are 48,000 or so distinct CDR3 sequences, approximately 4.5% of which are singletons. A UMI-containing oligonucleotide was joined by 3' ligation to the TCR cDNA template. These receptors were collected from a female donor in good health.

There are many counts of this clonotype. The V and J genes are TRBV6-4 and TRBJ2-3, with D unresolved. The germline V gene encodes CDR1 MRHNA and CDR2 SNTAGT. Trimming stripped 4 bases from V and 2 bases from J, with 13 bases between. CDR3 size: 15 residues. The CDR3 here is CASSVGEGSTDTQYF. The CDR3 coding sequence is TGTGCCAGCAGTGTTGGGGAAGGATCCACAGATACGCAGTATTTT.

This clonotype was picked up a small number of times. The chain links TRBV29-1 to TRBJ1-2; D is perhaps TRBD1 (6 bases). Trimming shortened V by 4 bases and J by 2 bases, and 8 bases separated the two germline ends. This CDR3 is built from 12 residues. Germline V gene data show CDR1 as SQVTM and CDR2 as ANQGSEA. CDR3 DNA sequence: TGCAGCGTTGCAGGGGCGAACTATGGCTACACCTTC. The encoded protein is CSVAGANYGYTF.

This clonotype was seen many times. This rearrangement joins TRBV2 to TRBJ1-4, with unresolved D. The V end was cut by 3 bases, the J end by 2 bases, with 10 bases between. CDR1 is SNHLY, CDR2 FYNNEI, per germline. The CDR3 is 15 amino acids. CDR3 region: CASSDFRSTNEKLFF. For the CDR3, the DNA is TGTGCCAGCAGTGACTTTCGGAGCACTAATGAAAAACTGTTTTTT. Based on the CDR3 plus reference TRBV2 and TRBJ1-4, the full variable domain is EPEVTQTPSHQVTQMGQEVILRCVPISNHLYFYWYRQILGQKVEFLVSFYNNEISEKSEIFDDQFSVERPDGSNFTLKIRSTKLEDSAMYFCASSDFRSTNEKLFFGSGTQLSVL.

This clonotype was seen ten or more times. This chain links TRBV2 with TRBJ2-3, with D possibly being TRBD2 (6 bases). V lost 4 bases to trimming and J lost 6 bases, with 11 bases between them. The germline V gene encodes CDR1 SNHLY and CDR2 FYNNEI. The CDR3 loop spans 13 amino acids. CDR3 residues: CASSGRGSDTQYF. Written as DNA, the CDR3 is TGTGCCAGCAGTGGACGGGGGTCGGATACGCAGTATTTT.

The chain combines TRBV20-1 with TRBJ2-7; D is uncertain. This CDR3 spans 13 amino acids. Trimming stripped 6 bases from V and 0 bases from J, with 12 bases between. From germline, CDR1 is DFQATT and CDR2 SNEGSKA (reference sequence). The CDR3 loop is CSANDVVSYEQYF. The CDR3 nucleotides are TGCAGTGCGAATGACGTGGTCTCCTACGAGCAGTACTTC.

This clonotype was picked up many times. The chain couples TRBV19 to TRBJ2-7, with D possibly being TRBD1 (5 bases). The germline V gene has CDR1 LNHDA and CDR2 SQIVND (reference sequence). Trimming cost V 2 bases and J 2 bases, with 10 bases left between them. This CDR3 has 14 residues. The CDR3 is CASSIKQATYEQYF. The CDR3, as DNA: TGTGCCAGTAGTATAAAACAGGCAACCTACGAGCAGTACTTC.

In its sample, this clonotype was seen many times. This chain joins TRBV20-1 and TRBJ2-1, with TRBD2 matching 11 bases. Looked up from germline, CDR1 is DFQATT and CDR2 is SNEGSKA (reference sequence). The CDR3 spans 12 residues. The CDR3 is CLIAGGPNEQFF. Written as DNA, the CDR3 is TGCCTTATAGCGGGAGGGCCGAATGAGCAGTTCTTC.

This clonotype was picked up a small number of times. This chain connects TRBV19 to TRBJ2-1; 10 nucleotides align to TRBD2. Germline CDR1 is LNHDA and CDR2 is SQIVND (reference sequence). J lost 1 base, V lost 7 bases, and 19 bases had no gene match. The CDR3 contains 20 residues. The CDR3, as DNA: TGTGCCAGTACGGGGCGTCGCCCTAGCGGGAGTGTCAGATCCTACAATGAGCAGTTCTTC. This encodes CASTGRRPSGSVRSYNEQFF.

This clonotype has a count of ten or more. V and J are TRBV5-1 and TRBJ2-2, with TRBD1 identical over 9 bases. This CDR3 is built from 14 residues. With 8 bases clipped from V and 3 bases from J, the junction kept 5 bases outside the gene matches. Germline CDR1 is SGHRS and CDR2 is YFSETQ. The CDR3 bases are TGCGCCAGTGATACAGGGGGCTACACCGGGGAGCTGTTTTTT. As protein: CASDTGGYTGELFF.

This clonotype was counted at least ten times. This chain links TRBV6-2 or TRBV6-3 with TRBJ1-1, with D perhaps TRBD1 (5 bases). Trimming stripped 8 bases from V and 5 bases from J, with 9 bases between. The CDR3 extends over 11 amino acids. Germline V gives CDR1 MNHEY, CDR2 SVGEGT. This chain's CDR3 is CASRWGTEAFF. In DNA form, the CDR3 reads TGTGCCAGCCGGTGGGGGACTGAAGCTTTCTTT.

This clonotype was counted many times. This sequence joins TRBV27 and TRBJ1-6; 10 nucleotides align to TRBD1. Losses at the gene ends were 6 bases for V and 13 bases for J; bases not matched to a gene: 9. The CDR3 totals 14 residues. Looked up from germline, CDR1 is MNHEY and CDR2 is SMNVEV (reference sequence). The CDR3: CASRSGQGIFPLHF. CDR3 DNA: TGTGCCAGCAGGTCGGGACAGGGGATATTCCCCCTCCACTTT.

This clonotype was picked up a small number of times. A much larger clone is a single base away; this may be a read error. The CDR3 bases are TGTGCCAGCAGTTTACAGGGTCCCAGGAGTCCAGCTTTCTTT. Translated, it gives CASSLQGPRSPAFF. V and J are TRBV12-3 or TRBV12-4 and TRBJ1-1; TRBD1 is a possible D gene (5 bases). The CDR3 loop spans 14 amino acids. Trimming shortened V by 2 bases and J by 10 bases, and 17 bases separated the two germline ends.

This clonotype was found many times. V is TRBV29-1 and J is TRBJ2-7; 13 bases line up with TRBD2. This CDR3 contains 16 residues. Looked up from germline, CDR1 is SQVTM and CDR2 is ANQGSEA. V lost 4 bases and J lost 2; bases outside the gene matches: 8. DNA of the CDR3: TGCAGCGTTGGCGGACTAGCGGGAGTGCAGGCCTACGAGCAGTACTTC. The encoded protein is CSVGGLAGVQAYEQYF.

This clonotype was detected many times. The rearrangement uses TRBV6-6 and TRBJ2-7; the match to TRBD1 covers 9 bases. Per germline, CDR1 MNHNY and CDR2 SVGAGI (reference sequence). The CDR3 length is 16 residues. V dropped 6 bases and J dropped 2; count of bases not matched to a gene: 11. CDR3 nucleotides: TGTGCCAGCAGCCCTGGGACAGGGAGGGGCCCCTACGAGCAGTACTTC. Encoded protein: CASSPGTGRGPYEQYF.

The gene calls are TRBV7-2 and TRBJ2-3; D may be TRBD2 (5 bases). CDR3 length: 15 amino acids. With 2 bases removed from V and 6 bases from J, the gap between germline ends came to 15 bases. In germline, CDR1 is SGHTA, CDR2 FQGNSA. CDR3 region: CASSLLRERVDTQYF. The CDR3 nucleotides are TGTGCCAGCAGCTTATTACGGGAAAGGGTGGATACGCAGTATTTT.

Ten or more counts support this clonotype. The chain couples TRBV11-3 to TRBJ2-7; D perhaps matches TRBD2 (10 bases). This CDR3 has 19 amino acids. The V end lost 5 bases, the J end lost 5 bases, and 31 bases lay between the germline ends. The germline V gene encodes CDR1 SGHNT and CDR2 YENEEA. The CDR3 bases are TGTGCCAGCAGCCGCAACCGGGACAGGGTAATAGCGGGAGGAGACGAGCAGTACTTC. Translation gives CASSRNRDRVIAGGDEQYF.

This clonotype has more than one count but fewer than ten. The chain combines TRBV28 with TRBJ2-1; 7 bases match TRBD2. This CDR3 comprises 14 residues. Germline V CDR1 and CDR2: MDHEN, SYDVKM. Germline trimming cut 2 bases from V and 7 bases from J; bases unmatched to any gene: 5. CDR3 nucleotides: TGTGCCAGCAGTTTAGCGGGAGAGGGAAATGAGCAGTTCTTC. Its translation is CASSLAGEGNEQFF.

This clonotype was observed at least ten times. The rearrangement links TRBV7-9 to TRBJ1-1; D is undetermined. Germline assignment: CDR1 SEHNR and CDR2 FQNEAQ (reference sequence). This CDR3 spans 13 amino acids. The V end lost 4 bases, the J end lost 3 bases, and 9 bases lay between the germline ends. The CDR3 sequence is CASSSDLHTEAFF. In DNA form, the CDR3 reads TGTGCCAGCAGCTCAGACCTCCACACTGAAGCTTTCTTT.

This clonotype occurred many times. CDR3 loop: CASSLGERFWLGSYNEQFF. The CDR3 nucleotides read TGTGCCAGCAGCTTAGGGGAACGATTCTGGCTGGGCTCCTACAATGAGCAGTTCTTC. This chain connects TRBV11-2 to TRBJ2-1, with D uncertain. Germline V gene sequence: CDR1 SGHAT, CDR2 FQNNGV. There are 19 residues in the CDR3. The V gene lost 1 base and the J gene lost 0 bases, with 19 bases spanning the gap.